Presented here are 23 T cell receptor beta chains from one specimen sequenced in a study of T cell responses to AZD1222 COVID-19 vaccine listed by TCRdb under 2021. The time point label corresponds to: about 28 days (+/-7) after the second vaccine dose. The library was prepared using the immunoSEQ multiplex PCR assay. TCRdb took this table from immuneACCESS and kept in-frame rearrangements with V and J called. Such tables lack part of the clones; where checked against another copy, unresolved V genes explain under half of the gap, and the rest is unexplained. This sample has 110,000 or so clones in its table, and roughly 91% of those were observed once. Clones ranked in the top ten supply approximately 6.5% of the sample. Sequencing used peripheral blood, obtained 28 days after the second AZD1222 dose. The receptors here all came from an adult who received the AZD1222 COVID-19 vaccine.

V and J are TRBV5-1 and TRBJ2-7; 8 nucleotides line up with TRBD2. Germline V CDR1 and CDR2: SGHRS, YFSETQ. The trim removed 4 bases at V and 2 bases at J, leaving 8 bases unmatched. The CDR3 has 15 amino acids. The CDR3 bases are TGCGCCAGCAGCCCCGGGGGGGCTGCTACCTACGAGCAGTACTTC. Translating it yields CASSPGGAATYEQYF.

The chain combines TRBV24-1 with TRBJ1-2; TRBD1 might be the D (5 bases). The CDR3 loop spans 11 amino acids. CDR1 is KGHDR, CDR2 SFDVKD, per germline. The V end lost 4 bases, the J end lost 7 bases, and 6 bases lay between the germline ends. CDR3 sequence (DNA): TGTGCCACCAGTGACGGGGGTGGCTACACCTTC. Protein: CATSDGGGYTF.

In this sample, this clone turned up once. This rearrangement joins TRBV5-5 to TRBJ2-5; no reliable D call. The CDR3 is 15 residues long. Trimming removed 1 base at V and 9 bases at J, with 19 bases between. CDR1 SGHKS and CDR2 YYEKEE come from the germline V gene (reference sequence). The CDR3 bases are TGTGCCAGCAGCTTGAGTTTGGCTCCCCCGACTCCCCAGTACTTC. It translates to CASSLSLAPPTPQYF.

This CDR3 is CASSAGQEIREQYF. CDR3 DNA: TGTGCCAGCAGCGCCGGACAGGAGATTAGGGAGCAGTACTTC. The rearrangement uses TRBV7-2 and TRBJ2-7; 7 nucleotides align to TRBD1. CDR3 length: 14 residues. V trimming: 5 bases; J trimming: 7 bases; junction bases outside the gene matches: 11. Germline CDR1 is SGHTA and CDR2 is FQGNSA. The complete variable domain, with remaining parts taken from reference TRBV7-2 and TRBJ2-7, reads GAGVSQSPSNKVTEKGKDVELRCDPISGHTALYWYRQSLGQGLEFLIYFQGNSAPDKSGLPSDRFSAERTGGSVSTLTIQRTQQEDSAVYLCASSAGQEIREQYFGPGTRLTVT.

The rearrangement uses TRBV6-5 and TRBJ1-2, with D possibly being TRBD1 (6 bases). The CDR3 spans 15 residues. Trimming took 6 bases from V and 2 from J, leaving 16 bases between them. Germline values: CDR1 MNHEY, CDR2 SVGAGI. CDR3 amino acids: CASRPERTGNYGYTF. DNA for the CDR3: TGTGCCAGCAGACCCGAGAGAACAGGGAACTATGGCTACACCTTC.

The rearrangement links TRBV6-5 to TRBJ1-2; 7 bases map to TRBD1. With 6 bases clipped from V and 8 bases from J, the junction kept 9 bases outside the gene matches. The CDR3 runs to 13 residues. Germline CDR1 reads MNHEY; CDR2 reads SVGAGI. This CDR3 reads CASRAGQDLGYTF. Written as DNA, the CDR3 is TGTGCCAGCAGGGCCGGACAGGACCTCGGCTACACCTTC.

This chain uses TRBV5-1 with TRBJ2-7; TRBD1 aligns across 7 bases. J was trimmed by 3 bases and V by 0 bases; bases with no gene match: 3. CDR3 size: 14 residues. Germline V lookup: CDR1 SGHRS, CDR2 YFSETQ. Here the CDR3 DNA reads TGCGCCAGCAGCTTGGGGGGACAGTTCTACGAGCAGTACTTC. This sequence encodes CASSLGGQFYEQYF.

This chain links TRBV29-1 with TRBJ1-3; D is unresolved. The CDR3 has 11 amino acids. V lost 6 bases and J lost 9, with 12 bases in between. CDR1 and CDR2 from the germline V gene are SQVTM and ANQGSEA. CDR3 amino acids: CSVALRGTIYF. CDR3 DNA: TGCAGCGTAGCTTTACGTGGCACCATATATTTT.

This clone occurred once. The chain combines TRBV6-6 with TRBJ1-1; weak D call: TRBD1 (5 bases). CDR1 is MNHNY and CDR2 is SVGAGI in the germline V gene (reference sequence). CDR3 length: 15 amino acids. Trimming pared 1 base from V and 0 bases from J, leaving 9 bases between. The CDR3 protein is CASSYLTEMNTEAFF. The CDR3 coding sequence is TGTGCCAGCAGTTACTTGACAGAAATGAACACTGAAGCTTTCTTT.

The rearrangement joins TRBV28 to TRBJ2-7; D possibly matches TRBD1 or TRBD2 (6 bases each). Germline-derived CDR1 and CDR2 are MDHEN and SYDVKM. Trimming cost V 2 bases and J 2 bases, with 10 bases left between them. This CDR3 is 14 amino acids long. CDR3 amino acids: CASSLGGTTYEQYF. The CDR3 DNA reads TGTGCCAGCAGTTTAGGCGGGACAACCTACGAGCAGTACTTC.

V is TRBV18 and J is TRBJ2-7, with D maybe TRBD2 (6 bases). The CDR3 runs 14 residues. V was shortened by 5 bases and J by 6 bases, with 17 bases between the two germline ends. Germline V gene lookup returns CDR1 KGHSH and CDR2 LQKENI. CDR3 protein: CASSASRDSGEQYF. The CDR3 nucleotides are TGTGCCAGCTCAGCATCCCGGGACTCAGGCGAGCAGTACTTC.

This CDR3 is CASARGLLTF. CDR3 coding DNA: TGTGCCAGCGCCCGGGGACTCCTGACTTTC. The V gene is TRBV2, the J gene TRBJ2-6; perhaps D is TRBD1 or TRBD2 (5 bases each). CDR3 length: 10 amino acids. Germline V gives CDR1 SNHLY, CDR2 FYNNEI. Between the trimmed V and J ends, which lost 8 bases and 14 bases, there was a span of 10 bases. Full variable domain (rest looked up from reference TRBV2 and TRBJ2-6): EPEVTQTPSHQVTQMGQEVILRCVPISNHLYFYWYRQILGQKVEFLVSFYNNEISEKSEIFDDQFSVERPDGSNFTLKIRSTKLEDSAMYFCASARGLLTFGAGSRLTVL.

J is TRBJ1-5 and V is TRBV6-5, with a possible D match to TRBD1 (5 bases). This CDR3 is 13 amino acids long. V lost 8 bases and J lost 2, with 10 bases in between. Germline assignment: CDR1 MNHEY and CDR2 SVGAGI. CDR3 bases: TGTGCCAGCCGGGCCAGGGGCAATCAGCCCCAGCATTTT. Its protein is CASRARGNQPQHF.

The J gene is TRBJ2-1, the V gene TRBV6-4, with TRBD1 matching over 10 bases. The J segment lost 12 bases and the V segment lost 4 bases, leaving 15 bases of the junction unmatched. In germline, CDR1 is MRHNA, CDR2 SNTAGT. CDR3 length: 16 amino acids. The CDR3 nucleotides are TGTGCCAGCAGTGTTTCTAACCCCGGGACAGGGGTGGTGCAGTTCTTC. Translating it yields CASSVSNPGTGVVQFF.

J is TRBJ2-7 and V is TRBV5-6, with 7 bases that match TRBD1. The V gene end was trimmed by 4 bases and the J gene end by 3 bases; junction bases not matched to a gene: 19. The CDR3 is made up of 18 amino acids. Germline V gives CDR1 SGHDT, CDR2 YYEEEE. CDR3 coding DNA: TGTGCCAGCAGCGGAAGCGGTTTTGACCCGTCAGGGGGCTACGAGCAGTACTTC. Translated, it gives CASSGSGFDPSGGYEQYF.

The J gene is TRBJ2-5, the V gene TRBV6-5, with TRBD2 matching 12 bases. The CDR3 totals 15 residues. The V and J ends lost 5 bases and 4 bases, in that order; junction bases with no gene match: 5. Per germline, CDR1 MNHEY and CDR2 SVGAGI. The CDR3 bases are TGTGCCAGCAGTAGACTAGCGGGGGACCGAGAGACCCAGTACTTC. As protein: CASSRLAGDRETQYF.

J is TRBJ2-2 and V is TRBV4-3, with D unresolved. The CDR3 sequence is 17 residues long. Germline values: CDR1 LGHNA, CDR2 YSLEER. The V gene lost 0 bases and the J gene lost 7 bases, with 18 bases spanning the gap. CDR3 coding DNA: TGCGCCAGCAGCCAAGATTTATACCCTTTCCGCCGCGGGGAGCTGTTTTTT. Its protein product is CASSQDLYPFRRGELFF.

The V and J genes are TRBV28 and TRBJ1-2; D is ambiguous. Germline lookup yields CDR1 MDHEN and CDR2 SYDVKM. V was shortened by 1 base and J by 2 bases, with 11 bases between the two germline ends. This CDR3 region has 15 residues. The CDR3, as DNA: TGTGCCAGCAGTTTATTCCTGGGCACCAACTATGGCTACACCTTC. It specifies CASSLFLGTNYGYTF.

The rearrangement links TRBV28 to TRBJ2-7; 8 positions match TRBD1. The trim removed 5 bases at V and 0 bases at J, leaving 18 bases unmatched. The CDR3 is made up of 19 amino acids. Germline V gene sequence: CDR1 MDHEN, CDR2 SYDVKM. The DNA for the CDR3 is TGTGCCAGCAGTCCCCGGACAGGGAGACTTTCCCTAGTCTCCTACGAGCAGTACTTC. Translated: CASSPRTGRLSLVSYEQYF.

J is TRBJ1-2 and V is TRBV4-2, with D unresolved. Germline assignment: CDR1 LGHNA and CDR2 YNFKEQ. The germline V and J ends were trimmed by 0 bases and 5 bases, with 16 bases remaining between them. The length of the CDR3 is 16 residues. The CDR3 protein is CASSQDRDGLWYGYTF. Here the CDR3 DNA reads TGTGCCAGCAGCCAAGATCGAGATGGGCTGTGGTATGGCTACACCTTC.

The CDR3 sequence: CASSDVAAGDPGYTF. In DNA form, the CDR3 reads TGTGCCAGCAGTGACGTTGCGGCAGGGGACCCTGGCTACACCTTC. V gene TRBV2 combines with J gene TRBJ1-2; D perhaps matches TRBD1 (6 bases). The germline CDR1 and CDR2 sequences are SNHLY and FYNNEI. The CDR3 loop spans 15 amino acids. Between the trimmed V and J ends, which lost 3 bases and 7 bases, there was a span of 18 bases.

The CDR3 is CASSTQRIEAFF. CDR3 nucleotides: TGTGCCAGCAGCACTCAAAGGATTGAAGCTTTCTTT. The rearrangement joins TRBV5-6 to TRBJ1-1; D is undetermined. V shed 4 bases and J shed 7 bases, with 11 bases lying between them. Per the germline V gene, CDR1 is SGHDT and CDR2 is YYEEEE. The CDR3 is made up of 12 amino acids.

CDR3 sequence (DNA): TGTGCCAGCAGTCCCTTCGGGACAGGGGACCAAGAGACCCAGTACTTC. Translated: CASSPFGTGDQETQYF. This rearrangement joins TRBV6-2 or TRBV6-3 to TRBJ2-5, with 10 nucleotides matching TRBD1. Germline CDR1 and CDR2: MNHEY and SVGEGT. Trimming cost V 5 bases and J 0 bases; bases outside gene matches: 6. CDR3 length: 16 amino acids.